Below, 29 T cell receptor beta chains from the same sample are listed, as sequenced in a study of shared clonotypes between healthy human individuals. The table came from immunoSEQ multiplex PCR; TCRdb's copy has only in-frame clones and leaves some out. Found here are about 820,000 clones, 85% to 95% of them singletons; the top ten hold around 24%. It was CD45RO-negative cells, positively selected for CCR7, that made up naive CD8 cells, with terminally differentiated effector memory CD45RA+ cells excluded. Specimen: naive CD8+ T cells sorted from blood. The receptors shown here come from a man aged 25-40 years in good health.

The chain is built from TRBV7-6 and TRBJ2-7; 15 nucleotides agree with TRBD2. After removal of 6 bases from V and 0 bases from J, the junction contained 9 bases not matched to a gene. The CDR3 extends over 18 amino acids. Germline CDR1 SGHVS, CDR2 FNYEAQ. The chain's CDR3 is CASSPSGTSGRSSYEQYF. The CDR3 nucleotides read TGTGCCAGCAGTCCCTCCGGGACTAGCGGGAGGTCCTCCTACGAGCAGTACTTC.

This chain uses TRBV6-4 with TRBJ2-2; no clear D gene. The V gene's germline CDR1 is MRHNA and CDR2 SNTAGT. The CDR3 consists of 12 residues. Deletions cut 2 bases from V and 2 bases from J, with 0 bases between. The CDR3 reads CASSDNTGELFF. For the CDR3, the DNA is TGTGCCAGCAGTGACAACACCGGGGAGCTGTTTTTT.

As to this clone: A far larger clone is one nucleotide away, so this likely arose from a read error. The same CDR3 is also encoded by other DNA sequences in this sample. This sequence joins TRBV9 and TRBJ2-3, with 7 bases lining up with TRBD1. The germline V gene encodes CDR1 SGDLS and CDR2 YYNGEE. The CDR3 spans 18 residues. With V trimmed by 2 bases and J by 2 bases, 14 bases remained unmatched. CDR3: CASSVDPHRGRFTDTQYF. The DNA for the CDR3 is TGTGCCAGCAGCGTGGATCCCCACAGGGGACGATTCACAGATACGCAGTATTTT.

The chain's CDR3 is CASSPLPGTSGFFTDTQYF. For the CDR3, the DNA is TGTGCCAGCAGTCCCCTCCCCGGGACTAGCGGGTTTTTCACAGATACGCAGTATTTT. This chain links TRBV27 with TRBJ2-3; TRBD2 aligns across 12 bases. The CDR3 loop spans 19 amino acids. Germline trimming cut 5 bases from V and 2 bases from J; bases unmatched to any gene: 14. Germline values: CDR1 MNHEY, CDR2 SMNVEV (reference sequence).

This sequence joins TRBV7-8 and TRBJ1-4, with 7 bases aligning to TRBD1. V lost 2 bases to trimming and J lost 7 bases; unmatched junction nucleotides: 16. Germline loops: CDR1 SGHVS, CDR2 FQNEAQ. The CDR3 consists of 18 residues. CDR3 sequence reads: CASSLRRPTTGTGEKLFF. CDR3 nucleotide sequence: TGTGCCAGCAGCTTACGTCGGCCCACGACAGGGACGGGTGAAAAACTGTTTTTT.

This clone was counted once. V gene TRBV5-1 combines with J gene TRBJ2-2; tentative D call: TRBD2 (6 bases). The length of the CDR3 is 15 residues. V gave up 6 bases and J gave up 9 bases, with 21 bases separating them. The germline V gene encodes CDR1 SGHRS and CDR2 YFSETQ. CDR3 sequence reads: CASTSVGSWGRELFF. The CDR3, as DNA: TGCGCCAGCACATCCGTCGGGAGTTGGGGGAGGGAGCTGTTTTTT.

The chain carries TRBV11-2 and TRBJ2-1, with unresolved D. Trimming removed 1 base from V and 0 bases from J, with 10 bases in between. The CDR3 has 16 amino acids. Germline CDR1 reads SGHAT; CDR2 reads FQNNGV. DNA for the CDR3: TGTGCCAGCAGCTTAGCTGGTATAGGCTCCTACAATGAGCAGTTCTTC. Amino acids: CASSLAGIGSYNEQFF.

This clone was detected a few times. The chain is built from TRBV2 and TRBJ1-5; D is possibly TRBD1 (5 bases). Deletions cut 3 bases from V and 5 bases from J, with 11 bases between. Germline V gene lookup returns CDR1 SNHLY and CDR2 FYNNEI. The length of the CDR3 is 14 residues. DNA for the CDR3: TGTGCCAGCAGTGAGGCAGGGTTGTATCAGCCCCAGCATTTT. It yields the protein CASSEAGLYQPQHF.

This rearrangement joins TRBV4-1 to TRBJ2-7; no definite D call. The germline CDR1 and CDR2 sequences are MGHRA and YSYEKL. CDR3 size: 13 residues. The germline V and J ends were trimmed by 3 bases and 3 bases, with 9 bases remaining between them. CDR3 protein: CASSQSNLYEQYF. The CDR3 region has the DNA TGCGCCAGCAGCCAGTCCAACCTCTACGAGCAGTACTTC.

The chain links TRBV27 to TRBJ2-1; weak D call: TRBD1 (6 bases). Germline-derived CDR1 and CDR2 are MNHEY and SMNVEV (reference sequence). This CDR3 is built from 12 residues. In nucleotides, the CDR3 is TGTGCGACGACTGGACTGAGGGGGAAGGCGTTCTTC. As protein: CATTGLRGKAFF.

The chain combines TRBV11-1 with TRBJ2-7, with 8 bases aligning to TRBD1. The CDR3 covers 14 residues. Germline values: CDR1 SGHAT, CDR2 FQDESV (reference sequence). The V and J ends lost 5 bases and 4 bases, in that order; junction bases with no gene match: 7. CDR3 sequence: CASSAPGQDYEQYF. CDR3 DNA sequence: TGTGCCAGCAGCGCCCCGGGACAGGATTACGAGCAGTACTTC.

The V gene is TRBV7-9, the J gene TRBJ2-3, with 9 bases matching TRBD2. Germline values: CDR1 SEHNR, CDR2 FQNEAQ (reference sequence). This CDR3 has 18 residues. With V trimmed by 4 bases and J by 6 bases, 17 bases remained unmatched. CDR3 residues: CASSSKSLIAGAKDTQYF. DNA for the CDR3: TGTGCCAGCAGCTCCAAATCTCTCATAGCGGGAGCAAAGGATACGCAGTATTTT.

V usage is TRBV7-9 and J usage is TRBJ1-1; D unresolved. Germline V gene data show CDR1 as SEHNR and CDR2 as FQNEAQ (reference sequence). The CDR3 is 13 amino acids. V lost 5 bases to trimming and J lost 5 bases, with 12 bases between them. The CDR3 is CASSPDAGTEAFF. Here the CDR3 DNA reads TGTGCCAGCAGCCCCGACGCGGGTACTGAAGCTTTCTTT. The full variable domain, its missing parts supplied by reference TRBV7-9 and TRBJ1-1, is DTGVSQNPRHKITKRGQNVTFRCDPISEHNRLYWYRQTLGQGPEFLTYFQNEAQLEKSRLLSDRFSAERPKGSFSTLEIQRTEQGDSAMYLCASSPDAGTEAFFGQGTRLTVV.

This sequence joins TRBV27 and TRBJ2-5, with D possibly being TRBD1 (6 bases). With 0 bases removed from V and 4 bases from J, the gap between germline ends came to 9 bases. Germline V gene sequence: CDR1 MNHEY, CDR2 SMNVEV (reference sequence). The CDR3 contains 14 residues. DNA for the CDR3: TGTGCCAGCAGTTTATCGGGCAGGGGAGAGACCCAGTACTTC. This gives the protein CASSLSGRGETQYF.

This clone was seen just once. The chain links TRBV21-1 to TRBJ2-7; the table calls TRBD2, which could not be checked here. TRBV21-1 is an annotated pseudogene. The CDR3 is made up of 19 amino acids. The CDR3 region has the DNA TGTGCCAGCAGCAAAGGCCCCGGGACTAGCGGGGGGCCCGGGTACGAGCAGTACTTC. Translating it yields CASSKGPGTSGGPGYEQYF.

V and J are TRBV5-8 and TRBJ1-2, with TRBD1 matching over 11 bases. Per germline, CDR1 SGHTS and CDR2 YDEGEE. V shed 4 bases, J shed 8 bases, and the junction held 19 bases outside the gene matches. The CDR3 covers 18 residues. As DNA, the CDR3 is TGTGCCAGCAGCCCTCGGGGACAGGGGGTATTAGACCTCGGGGGCTACACCTTC. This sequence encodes CASSPRGQGVLDLGGYTF.

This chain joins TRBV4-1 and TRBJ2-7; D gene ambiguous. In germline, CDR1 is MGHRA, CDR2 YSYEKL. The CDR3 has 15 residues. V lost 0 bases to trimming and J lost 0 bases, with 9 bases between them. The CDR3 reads CASSQEDGPSYEQYF. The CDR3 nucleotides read TGCGCCAGCAGCCAAGAGGACGGGCCCTCCTACGAGCAGTACTTC.

CDR3 in amino acids: CASSFSGDYNEQFF. The CDR3 DNA reads as TGTGCCAGCAGCTTTAGCGGGGATTACAATGAGCAGTTCTTC. The chain uses TRBV11-3 and TRBJ2-1, with 8 bases fitting TRBD2. The CDR3 totals 14 residues. Looked up from germline, CDR1 is SGHNT and CDR2 is YENEEA. V was pared by 3 bases and J by 4 bases, with 2 bases of the junction left unmatched.

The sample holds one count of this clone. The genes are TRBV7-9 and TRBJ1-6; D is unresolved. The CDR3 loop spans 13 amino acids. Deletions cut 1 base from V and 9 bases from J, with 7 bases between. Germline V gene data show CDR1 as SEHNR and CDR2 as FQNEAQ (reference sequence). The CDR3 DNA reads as TGTGCCAGCAGCTTAGGTCTGGCTTCACCCCTCCACTTT. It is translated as CASSLGLASPLHF.

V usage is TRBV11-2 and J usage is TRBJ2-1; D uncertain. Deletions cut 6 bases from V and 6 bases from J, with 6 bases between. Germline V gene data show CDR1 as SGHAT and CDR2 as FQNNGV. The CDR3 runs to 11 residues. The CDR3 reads CASRGLNEQFF. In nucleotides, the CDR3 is TGTGCCAGCAGGGGCCTCAATGAGCAGTTCTTC.

The CDR3: CASSKEATGGWETQYF. CDR3 DNA sequence: TGTGCCAGCAGCAAAGAGGCGACAGGGGGCTGGGAGACCCAGTACTTC. The chain combines TRBV21-1 with TRBJ2-5; TRBD1 was called by the table and not checked on the DNA. TRBV21-1 has pseudogene status. The CDR3 is 16 residues long.

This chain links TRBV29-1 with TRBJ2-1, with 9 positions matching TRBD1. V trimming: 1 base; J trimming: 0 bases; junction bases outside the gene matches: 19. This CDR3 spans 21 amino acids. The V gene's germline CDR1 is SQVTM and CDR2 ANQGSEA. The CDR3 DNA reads TGCAGCGTTGAAGGCGTCGTTGGTAGGACAGGGGAAGGGAGCTCCTACAATGAGCAGTTCTTC. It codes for CSVEGVVGRTGEGSSYNEQFF.

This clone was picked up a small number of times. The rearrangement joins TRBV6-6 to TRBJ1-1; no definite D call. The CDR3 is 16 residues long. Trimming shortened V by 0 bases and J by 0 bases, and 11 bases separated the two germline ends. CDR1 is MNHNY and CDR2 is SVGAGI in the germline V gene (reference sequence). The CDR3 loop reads CASSYSRAGMNTEAFF. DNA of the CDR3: TGTGCCAGCAGTTACTCGAGGGCCGGCATGAACACTGAAGCTTTCTTT.

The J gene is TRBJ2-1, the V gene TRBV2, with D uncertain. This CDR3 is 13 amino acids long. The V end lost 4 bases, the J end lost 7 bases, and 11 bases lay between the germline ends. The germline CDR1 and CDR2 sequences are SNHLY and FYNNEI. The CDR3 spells CASSGSWGNEQFF. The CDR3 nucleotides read TGTGCCAGCAGTGGAAGTTGGGGAAATGAGCAGTTCTTC.

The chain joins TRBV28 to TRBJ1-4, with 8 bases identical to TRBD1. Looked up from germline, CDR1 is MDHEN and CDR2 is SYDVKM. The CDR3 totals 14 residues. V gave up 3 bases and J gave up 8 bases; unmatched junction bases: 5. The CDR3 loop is CASSFWQGAEKLFF. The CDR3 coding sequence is TGTGCCAGCAGTTTTTGGCAGGGGGCAGAAAAACTGTTTTTT.

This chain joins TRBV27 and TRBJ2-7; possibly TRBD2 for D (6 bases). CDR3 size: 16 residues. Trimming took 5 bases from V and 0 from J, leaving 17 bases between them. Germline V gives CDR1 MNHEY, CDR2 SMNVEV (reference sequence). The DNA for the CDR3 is TGTGCCAGCAGTCCGCTGGGACTCAGGAGCTCCTACGAGCAGTACTTC. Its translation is CASSPLGLRSSYEQYF.

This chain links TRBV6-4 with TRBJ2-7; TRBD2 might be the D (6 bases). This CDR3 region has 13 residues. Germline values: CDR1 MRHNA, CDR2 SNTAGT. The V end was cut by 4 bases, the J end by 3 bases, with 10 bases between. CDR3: CASSARLGYEQYF. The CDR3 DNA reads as TGTGCCAGCAGTGCTAGACTAGGCTACGAGCAGTACTTC.

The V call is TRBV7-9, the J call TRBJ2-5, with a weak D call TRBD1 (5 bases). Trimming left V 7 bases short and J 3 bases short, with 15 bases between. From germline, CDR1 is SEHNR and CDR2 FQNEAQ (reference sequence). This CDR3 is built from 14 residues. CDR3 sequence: CASMPTETKETQYF. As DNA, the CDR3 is TGTGCCAGCATGCCGACAGAAACCAAAGAGACCCAGTACTTC. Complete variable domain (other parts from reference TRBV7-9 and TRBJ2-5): DTGVSQNPRHKITKRGQNVTFRCDPISEHNRLYWYRQTLGQGPEFLTYFQNEAQLEKSRLLSDRFSAERPKGSFSTLEIQRTEQGDSAMYLCASMPTETKETQYFGPGTRLLVL.

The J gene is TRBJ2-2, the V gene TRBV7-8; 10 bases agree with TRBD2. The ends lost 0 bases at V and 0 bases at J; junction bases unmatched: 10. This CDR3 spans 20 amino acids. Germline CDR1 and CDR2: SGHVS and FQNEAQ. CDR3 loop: CASSLASWTSGITNTGELFF. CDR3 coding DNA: TGTGCCAGCAGCTTAGCGTCTTGGACTAGCGGTATTACGAACACCGGGGAGCTGTTTTTT.